In this sample, the clone carrying this T cell receptor beta chain turned up once. The sample originates from a study of shared clonotypes between healthy human individuals. Assay used: immunoSEQ multiplex PCR; TCRdb lists only in-frame clones, some missing. The sample holds 550,000 to 850,000 clones, approximately 79% seen once. Trimming stripped 6 bases from V and 0 bases from J, with 16 bases between. The germline V gene has CDR1 SGHKS and CDR2 YYEKEE (reference sequence). The CDR3 sequence is 15 residues long. The sample comprised memory CD4+ T cells sorted from blood. Subset here: CD45RA-negative fraction. The chain employs TRBV5-5 and TRBJ2-7; possible D gene TRBD2, 5 bases. The clonotype originates from a young woman in good health. In DNA, the CDR3 is TGTGCCAGCACCCGTACCGCGGGTAGCTCCTACGAGCAGTACTTC. As protein: CASTRTAGSSYEQYF.